This T cell receptor beta chain was sequenced in a study of identical twins. Notes on the study in general: Whereas memory repertoires showed no such difference, abundant cord blood beta clonotypes carried fewer insertions. Donors were not followed over many years; analysis was cross-sectional. For out-of-frame beta sequences, excess twin sharing was weaker.

As concerns this clonotype: What it recognizes is unknown.

Each cDNA held unique molecular identifiers, and template switching gave it a universal primer site. TCRdb itself ran the 5' RACE reads through MiXCR, one entry per CDR3 protein. The sample lists 450,000 or so distinct CDR3 sequences, roughly an eighth occurring once. V lost 3 bases and J lost 0, with 10 bases in between. CDR1 is LNHDA and CDR2 is SQIVND in the germline V gene (reference sequence). This CDR3 has 15 amino acids. Another study also made use of these data, one on yellow fever vaccine responses in identical twins.

The sample consisted of CD4+ T cells sorted from blood. The receptor was derived from a woman under 30 in good health. The chain combines TRBV19 with TRBJ2-3; D is unclear. For the CDR3, the DNA is TGTGCCAGTAGTATTCGAGCGTTTAGCACAGATACGCAGTATTTT. Protein product: CASSIRAFSTDTQYF.